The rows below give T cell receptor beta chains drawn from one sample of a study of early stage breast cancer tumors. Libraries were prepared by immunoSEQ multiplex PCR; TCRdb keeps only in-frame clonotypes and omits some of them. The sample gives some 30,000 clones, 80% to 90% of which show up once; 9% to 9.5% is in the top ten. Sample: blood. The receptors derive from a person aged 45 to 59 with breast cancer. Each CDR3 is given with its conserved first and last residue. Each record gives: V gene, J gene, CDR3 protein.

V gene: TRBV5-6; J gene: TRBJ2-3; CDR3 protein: CASSLFVSGTSTDTQYF
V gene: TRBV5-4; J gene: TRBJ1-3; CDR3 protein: CASSYPFGNTIYF
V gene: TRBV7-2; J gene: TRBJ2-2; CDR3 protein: CASSPRASGSPGELFF
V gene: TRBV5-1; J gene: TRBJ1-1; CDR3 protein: CASSLAGSTEAFF
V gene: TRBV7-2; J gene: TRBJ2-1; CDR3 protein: CASSLASGGAEFF
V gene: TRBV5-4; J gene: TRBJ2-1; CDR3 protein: CATTTGTSGPYNEQFF
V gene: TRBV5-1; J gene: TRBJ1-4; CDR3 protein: CASSLEGFGEKLFF
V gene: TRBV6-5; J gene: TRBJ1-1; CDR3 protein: CASSDSRVGTEAFF
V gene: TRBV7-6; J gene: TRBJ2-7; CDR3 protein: CASSLVGAAAVPTYEQYF
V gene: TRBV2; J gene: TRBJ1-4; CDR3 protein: CASRIPGQINEKLFF
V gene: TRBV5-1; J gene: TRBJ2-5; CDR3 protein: CASSFLAGKSETQYF
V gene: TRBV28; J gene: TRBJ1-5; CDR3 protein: CASSLGDYSNQPQHF
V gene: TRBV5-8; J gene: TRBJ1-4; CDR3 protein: CASSLVGDRTVANEKLFF
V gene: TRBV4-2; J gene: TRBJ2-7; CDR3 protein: CASSQALGGQGTSGRAHEQYF
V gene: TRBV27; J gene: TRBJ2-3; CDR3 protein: CASSRTRLAGVPDTQYF
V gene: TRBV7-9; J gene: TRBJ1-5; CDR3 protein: CASSYNRDGYSNQPQHF
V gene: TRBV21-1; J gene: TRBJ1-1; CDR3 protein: CASSKGGGARGTEAFF
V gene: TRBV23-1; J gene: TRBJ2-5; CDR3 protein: CALLPGGGETQYF
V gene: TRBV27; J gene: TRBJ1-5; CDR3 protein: CASSHNNNQPQHF
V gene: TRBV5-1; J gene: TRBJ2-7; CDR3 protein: CASSSASGRLVGEQYF
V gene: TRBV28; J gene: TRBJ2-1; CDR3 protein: CASSWTGGRYNEQFF
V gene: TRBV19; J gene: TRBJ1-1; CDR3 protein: CASSIARQGSAMKAEAFF
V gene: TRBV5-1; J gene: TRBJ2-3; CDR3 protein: CASKVTSGGTDTQYF
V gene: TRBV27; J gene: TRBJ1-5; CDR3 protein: CASKQQGGGNQPQHF